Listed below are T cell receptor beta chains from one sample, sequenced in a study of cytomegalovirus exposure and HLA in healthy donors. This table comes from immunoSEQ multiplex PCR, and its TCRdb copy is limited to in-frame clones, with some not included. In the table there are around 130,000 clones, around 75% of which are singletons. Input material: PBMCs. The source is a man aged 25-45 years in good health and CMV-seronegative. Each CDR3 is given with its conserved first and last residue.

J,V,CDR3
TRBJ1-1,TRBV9,CASSVYASVLNTEAFF
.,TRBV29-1,CSVVRAYEQYF
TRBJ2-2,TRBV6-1,CASSRGTGDTGELFF
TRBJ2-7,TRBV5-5,CASSLVAVTYEQYF
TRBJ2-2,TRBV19,CASSMGTGPTGELFF
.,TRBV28,CASSADLNSYEQYF
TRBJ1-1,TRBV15,CATSPRSPRDTEAFF
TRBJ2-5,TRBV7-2,CASSVTGTSGGTTQYF
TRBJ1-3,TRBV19,CASSLISGNTIYF
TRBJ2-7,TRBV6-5,CASSSPFSGTREQYF
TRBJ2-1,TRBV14,CASSPGTSGRAWEQFF
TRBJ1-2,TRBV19,CASSIYQGYGYTF
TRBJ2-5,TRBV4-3,CASSQEGLADQETQYF
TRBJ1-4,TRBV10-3,CAISSARGADEKLFF
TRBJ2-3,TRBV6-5,CASSLTRGRTDTQYF
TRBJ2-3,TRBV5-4,CASRWGSGGNTDTQYF
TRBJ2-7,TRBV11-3,CASSLGGGSGSYEQYF
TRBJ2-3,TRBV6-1,CASSESIRGLADTQYF
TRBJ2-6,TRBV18,CASSPPQGVGANVLTF
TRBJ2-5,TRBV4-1,CASSQDWQEETQYF
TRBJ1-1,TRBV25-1,CASSEFKNTEAFF
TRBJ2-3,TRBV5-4,CASSLRGFGTDTQYF
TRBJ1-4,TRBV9,CASSATGGYEKLFF
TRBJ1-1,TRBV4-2,CASSQGSGVAFF
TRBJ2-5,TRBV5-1,CASSLARLAGVEEQYF
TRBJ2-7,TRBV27,CASSLAGTSGRKQYF
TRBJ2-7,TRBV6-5,CASRHGYGVQYF
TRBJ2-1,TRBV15,CATSRDIPGLGSYNEQFF
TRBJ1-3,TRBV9,CASSVSGHSTGNTIYF
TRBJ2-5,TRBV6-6,CASSYGDRRQETQYF
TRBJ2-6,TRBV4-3,CASSQRGANVLTF
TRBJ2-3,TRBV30,CAFTGTGVTDTQYF
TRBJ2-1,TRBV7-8,CASTKNRVLAGYNEQFF
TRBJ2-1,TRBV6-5,CASSYSSGGYNEQFF
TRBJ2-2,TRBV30,CAWSGGFGELFF
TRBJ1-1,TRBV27,CASSFTGVNTEAFF
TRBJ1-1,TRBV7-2,CASTRWGANTEAFF
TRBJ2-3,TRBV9,CASSPRLADTDTQYF
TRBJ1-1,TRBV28,CASSETRTGPGAFF
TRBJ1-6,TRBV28,CASTPGQGNSPLHF
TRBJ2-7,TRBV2,CASRYRGNYEQYF
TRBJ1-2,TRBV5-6,CASSPRRGTDGYTF
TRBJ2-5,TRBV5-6,CASSLGPGGVQETQYF
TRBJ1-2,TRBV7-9,CASSPQGDYGYTF
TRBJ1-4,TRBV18,CASSEQGSDEKLFF
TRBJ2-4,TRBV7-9,CASSLDLGVAKNIQYF
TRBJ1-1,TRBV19,CASGGQGGKTSWTEAFF
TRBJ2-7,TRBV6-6,CASSSVYEQYF
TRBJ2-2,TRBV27,CASSLLAVGGELFF
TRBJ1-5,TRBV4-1,CASSQDGLFHQPQHF
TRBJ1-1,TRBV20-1,CSPRGTEAFF
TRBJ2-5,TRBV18,CASSRNSGQLQETQYF
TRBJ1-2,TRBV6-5,CASSYLDSATGYTF
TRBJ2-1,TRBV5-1,CASSGGTSQVDEQFF
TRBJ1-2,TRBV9,CASSVGTGGRGYTF
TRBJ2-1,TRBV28,CASSRLAEDNEQFF
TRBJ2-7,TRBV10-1,CASSDPLSYEQYF